The 6 T cell receptor beta chains below were found in one sample sequenced in a study of identical twins. Using its own MiXCR run on the 5' RACE reads, TCRdb lists one record per CDR3 protein. Among 1.5 million to 2 million distinct CDR3 sequences, roughly a third were seen once, and the ten largest hold less than 0.35%. The sequenced sample consisted of cord blood. The origin of the receptors is a newborn girl in good health.

This clonotype has at least ten counts. J is TRBJ2-5 and V is TRBV3-1, with D perhaps matching TRBD1 (5 bases). Per the germline V gene, CDR1 is LGHDT and CDR2 is YNNKEL (reference sequence). Trimming shortened V by 3 bases and J by 1 base, and 9 bases separated the two germline ends. The CDR3 runs to 14 residues. CDR3 protein: CASSQQTVQETQYF. The CDR3 nucleotides are TGTGCCAGCAGCCAGCAGACAGTCCAAGAGACCCAGTACTTC.

The CDR3 loop reads CAISGDKDNEQFF. In nucleotides, the CDR3 is TGTGCCATCAGCGGGGACAAGGACAATGAGCAGTTCTTC. J is TRBJ2-1 and V is TRBV10-3; tentatively, D is TRBD1 (6 bases). Per the germline V gene, CDR1 is ENHRY and CDR2 is SYGVKD. V was shortened by 6 bases and J by 5 bases, with 11 bases between the two germline ends. The CDR3 runs 13 residues.

In regard to this clonotype: Just one base apart from a much larger clone, this may be a read error. V and J are TRBV24-1 and TRBJ2-3; D is undetermined. The CDR3 totals 12 residues. Germline lookup yields CDR1 KGHDR and CDR2 SFDVKD. Deletions cut 3 bases from V and 4 bases from J, with 4 bases between. CDR3 nucleotides: TGTGCCACCAGTGATGGGGCAGATACGCAGTATTTT. As protein: CATSDGADTQYF.

The rearrangement uses TRBV5-1 and TRBJ2-1; 9 bases line up with TRBD1. Losses at the gene ends were 1 base for V and 10 bases for J; bases not matched to a gene: 9. Germline CDR1 SGHRS, CDR2 YFSETQ. The CDR3 consists of 15 residues. As DNA, the CDR3 is TGCGCCAGCAGCTTGCTCTACAGGGGGCGCGTCGAGCAGTTCTTC. This codes for CASSLLYRGRVEQFF.

The chain joins TRBV20-1 to TRBJ2-3; 9 positions match TRBD2. The CDR3 is 14 amino acids. Germline CDR1 DFQATT, CDR2 SNEGSKA (reference sequence). The junction had 2 bases not matched to a gene; V was cut back by 2 bases and J by 2 bases. The CDR3 region has the DNA TGCAGTGCTAGACCTAGCGGGATCACAGATACGCAGTATTTT. This encodes CSARPSGITDTQYF.

This clonotype was seen a handful of times. The gene calls are TRBV6-5 and TRBJ2-3; D is possibly TRBD2 (6 bases). Trimming removed 6 bases at V and 4 bases at J, with 11 bases between. The CDR3 extends over 13 amino acids. Germline CDR1 is MNHEY and CDR2 is SVGAGI. The CDR3 region is CASRRLDPDTQYF. The DNA of the CDR3 is TGTGCCAGCAGGCGACTAGATCCAGATACGCAGTATTTT.